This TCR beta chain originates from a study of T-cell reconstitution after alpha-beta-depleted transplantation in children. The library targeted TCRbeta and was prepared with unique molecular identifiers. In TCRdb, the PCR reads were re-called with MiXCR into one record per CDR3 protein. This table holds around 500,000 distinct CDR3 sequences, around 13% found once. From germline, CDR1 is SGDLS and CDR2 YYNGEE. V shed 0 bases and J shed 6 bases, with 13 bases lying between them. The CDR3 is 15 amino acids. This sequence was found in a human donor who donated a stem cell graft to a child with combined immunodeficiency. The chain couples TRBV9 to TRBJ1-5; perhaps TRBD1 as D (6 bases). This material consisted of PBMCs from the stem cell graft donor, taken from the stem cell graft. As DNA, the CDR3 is TGTGCCAGCAGCGTAGGACAGGATCCAAGTCAGCCCCAGCATTTT. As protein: CASSVGQDPSQPQHF.